What follows are 26 T cell receptor beta chains derived from one specimen sequenced in a study of radiation and T cells in renal cell carcinoma. TCRdb's copy holds only in-frame clones and misses some; the assay was immunoSEQ multiplex PCR. In the table there are approximately 100,000 clones, 75% to 90% of which are singletons. The time point denotes: baseline pretreatment blood. Treatment denoted: 15 Gy SBRT to primary tumor, nephrectomy 4 weeks later. The sequencing here drew on blood, taken from a patient whose treatment included radiotherapy and nephrectomy. Receptors originate from a man between 45 and 60 years old with renal cell carcinoma.

The rearrangement uses TRBV5-1 and TRBJ2-3, with TRBD1 matching over 8 bases. CDR1 is SGHRS and CDR2 is YFSETQ in the germline V gene. The CDR3 covers 15 residues. V shed 0 bases, J shed 8 bases, and the junction held 8 bases outside the gene matches. CDR3 nucleotide sequence: TGCGCCAGCAGCTTGGCCTTGGACAGGGATTCTACGCAGTATTTT. This sequence encodes CASSLALDRDSTQYF.

This chain joins TRBV13 and TRBJ1-2; TRBD1 is a possible D gene (6 bases). The germline V gene has CDR1 PRHDT and CDR2 FYEKMQ (reference sequence). There are 13 residues in the CDR3. Trimming removed 0 bases from V and 6 bases from J, with 8 bases in between. This chain's CDR3 is CASSLGNRDGYTF. For the CDR3, the DNA is TGTGCCAGCAGCTTAGGAAACAGGGATGGCTACACCTTC.

The J gene is TRBJ2-1, the V gene TRBV15; D gene uncertain. CDR1 and CDR2 (germline): LNHNV, YYDKDF (reference sequence). CDR3 length equals 13 residues. V was pared by 0 bases and J by 7 bases, with 7 bases between. CDR3 sequence: CATSRDELNEQFF. The CDR3 coding sequence is TGTGCCACCAGCAGAGATGAGCTGAATGAGCAGTTCTTC.

The genes are TRBV20-1 and TRBJ1-2, with 9 positions matching TRBD1. The CDR3 covers 11 residues. CDR1 is DFQATT and CDR2 is SNEGSKA in the germline V gene (reference sequence). V was pared by 3 bases and J by 10 bases, with 3 bases of the junction left unmatched. The CDR3 nucleotides read TGCAGTGCTAGTGGACAGGGGTTCTACACCTTC. Its translation is CSASGQGFYTF.

This clone came up once. This chain uses TRBV6-1 with TRBJ2-5; 7 bases are a match to TRBD1. V dropped 4 bases and J dropped 7; count of bases not matched to a gene: 6. This CDR3 comprises 13 residues. The V gene's germline CDR1 is MNHNS and CDR2 SASEGT. The CDR3 nucleotides are TGTGCCAGCAGTGGGACAGGTCCCGGGACCCAGTACTTC. It translates to CASSGTGPGTQYF.

Only one count was recorded for this clone. The chain uses TRBV7-2 and TRBJ2-3, with D possibly called TRBD1 or TRBD2 (5 bases each). The length of the CDR3 is 14 residues. CDR1 and CDR2 (germline): SGHTA, FQGNSA. V was pared by 6 bases and J by 4 bases, with 14 bases between. The CDR3 nucleotides are TGTGCCAGCAGGCCTATAATGGGGGCAGATACGCAGTATTTT. It is translated as CASRPIMGADTQYF.

The rearrangement uses TRBV5-1 and TRBJ2-3; TRBD2 agrees at 10 bases. The CDR3 extends over 16 amino acids. Trimming cost V 0 bases and J 2 bases; bases outside gene matches: 3. Germline CDR1 and CDR2: SGHRS and YFSETQ. The CDR3 loop is CASSLGLAGVTDTQYF. CDR3 coding DNA: TGCGCCAGCAGCTTGGGGCTAGCGGGGGTCACAGATACGCAGTATTTT. Full variable domain (remainder filled in from reference TRBV5-1 and TRBJ2-3): KAGVTQTPRYLIKTRGQQVTLSCSPISGHRSVSWYQQTPGQGLQFLFEYFSETQRNKGNFPGRFSGRQFSNSRSEMNVSTLELGDSALYLCASSLGLAGVTDTQYFGPGTRLTVL.

This clone has a handful of counts. V and J are TRBV28 and TRBJ2-1, with 8 bases that match TRBD2. Germline CDR1 MDHEN, CDR2 SYDVKM. J was trimmed by 7 bases and V by 10 bases; bases with no gene match: 9. The length of the CDR3 is 13 residues. The CDR3 DNA reads as TGTGCCACCACGAGCGGGGGCCGAAATGAGCAGTTCTTC. Amino acid sequence: CATTSGGRNEQFF. The full variable domain, completed using reference TRBV28 and TRBJ2-1, is DVKVTQSSRYLVKRTGEKVFLECVQDMDHENMFWYRQDPGLGLRLIYFSYDVKMKEKGDIPEGYSVSREKKERFSLILESASTNQTSMYLCATTSGGRNEQFFGPGTRLTVL.

J is TRBJ2-1 and V is TRBV9; 9 nucleotides agree with TRBD2. Germline CDR1 reads SGDLS; CDR2 reads YYNGEE. Unmatched junction bases numbered 1, after V lost 2 bases and J lost 7 bases. This CDR3 is built from 13 residues. For the CDR3, the DNA is TGTGCCAGCAGCGTTGCGGGGGGGAATGAGCAGTTCTTC. This gives the protein CASSVAGGNEQFF.

In this sample, this clone turned up once. The rearrangement joins TRBV5-1 to TRBJ2-6, with D possibly TRBD1 on 6 matching bases. The CDR3 loop spans 16 amino acids. Germline V gene lookup returns CDR1 SGHRS and CDR2 YFSETQ. Trimming removed 3 bases from V and 0 bases from J, with 10 bases in between. The CDR3 reads CASSWDNPSGANVLTF. DNA for the CDR3: TGCGCCAGCAGCTGGGACAACCCCTCTGGGGCCAACGTCCTGACTTTC.

The chain uses TRBV27 and TRBJ2-7; 8 positions match TRBD1. The CDR3 is 13 amino acids. V was clipped by 6 bases and J by 1 base; unmatched bases: 2. Per germline, CDR1 MNHEY and CDR2 SMNVEV (reference sequence). CDR3 residues: CASRGTGSYEQYF. CDR3 DNA: TGTGCCAGCAGAGGGACAGGATCCTACGAGCAGTACTTC.

The table lists this clone with a count of one. CDR3 sequence (DNA): TGTGCCAGCAGTTTATCGTGGAGTCGGGGGTTCTATGGCTACACCTTC. It is translated as CASSLSWSRGFYGYTF. V and J are TRBV27 and TRBJ1-2; D is possibly TRBD1 (5 bases). V lost 0 bases to trimming and J lost 4 bases, with 15 bases between them. Germline lookup yields CDR1 MNHEY and CDR2 SMNVEV (reference sequence). The CDR3 is 16 residues long.

This clone was seen once. The V and J genes are TRBV18 and TRBJ2-2; 14 bases match TRBD2. This CDR3 comprises 16 residues. Germline trimming cut 5 bases from V and 4 bases from J; bases unmatched to any gene: 3. Germline-derived CDR1 and CDR2 are KGHSH and LQKENI. The CDR3 sequence is CASSGTSGRSTGELFF. CDR3 in DNA: TGTGCCAGCTCAGGGACTAGCGGGAGATCCACCGGGGAGCTGTTTTTT.

This chain uses TRBV7-9 with TRBJ2-1; D tentatively reads TRBD1 or TRBD2 (5 bases each). Trimming took 3 bases from V and 2 from J, leaving 8 bases between them. The CDR3 is made up of 14 amino acids. CDR1 is SEHNR, CDR2 FQNEAQ, per germline (reference sequence). The CDR3 nucleotides read TGTGCCAGCAGCTTGAGGGGCCCCTACAATGAGCAGTTCTTC. Protein product: CASSLRGPYNEQFF.

V usage is TRBV19 and J usage is TRBJ1-2, with unresolved D. Germline V gives CDR1 LNHDA, CDR2 SQIVND (reference sequence). The length of the CDR3 is 12 residues. Trimming stripped 6 bases from V and 6 bases from J, with 11 bases between. The CDR3 bases are TGTGCCAGTAGGACCTCGGGAGATGGCTACACCTTC. It yields the protein CASRTSGDGYTF.

V usage is TRBV5-1 and J usage is TRBJ2-7, with D maybe TRBD1 (5 bases). The CDR3 consists of 12 residues. Germline CDR1 and CDR2: SGHRS and YFSETQ. V was pared by 5 bases and J by 5 bases, with 11 bases between. The CDR3 here is CASRAGWNEQYF. The DNA for the CDR3 is TGCGCCAGCAGGGCAGGGTGGAACGAGCAGTACTTC.

This clone was found once. J is TRBJ1-1 and V is TRBV10-3, with D unclear. The V gene's germline CDR1 is ENHRY and CDR2 SYGVKD. The CDR3 is made up of 13 amino acids. Trimming removed 0 bases at V and 6 bases at J, with 8 bases between. The CDR3 loop is CAISESKPAEAFF. As DNA, the CDR3 is TGTGCCATCAGTGAGTCTAAGCCGGCTGAAGCTTTCTTT.

V usage is TRBV18 and J usage is TRBJ1-2; D gene unclear. V was cut by 3 bases and J by 6 bases, with 11 bases left in between. CDR1 is KGHSH, CDR2 LQKENI, per germline. CDR3 length equals 13 residues. The CDR3 loop reads CASSPSEDNGYTF. As DNA, the CDR3 is TGTGCCAGCTCACCCTCGGAGGATAATGGCTACACCTTC.

The J gene is TRBJ2-5, the V gene TRBV7-9, with D perhaps matching TRBD2 (6 bases). CDR1 SEHNR and CDR2 FQNEAQ come from the germline V gene (reference sequence). Trimming took off 3 bases at V and 0 bases at J, with 14 bases between the two ends. This CDR3 is built from 16 residues. The chain's CDR3 is CASSLRDGGDQETQYF. The CDR3 DNA follows: TGTGCCAGCAGCTTGAGGGACGGGGGAGACCAAGAGACCCAGTACTTC.

This clone was observed a single time. The chain carries TRBV7-2 and TRBJ1-4, with TRBD1 matching 9 bases. Germline trimming cut 5 bases from V and 7 bases from J; bases unmatched to any gene: 8. The CDR3 totals 15 residues. Germline V gene lookup returns CDR1 SGHTA and CDR2 FQGNSA. CDR3 nucleotide sequence: TGTGCCAGCAGCCCGCAACAGGGGGCGGTTGAAAAACTGTTTTTT. This sequence encodes CASSPQQGAVEKLFF.

This chain connects TRBV5-4 to TRBJ2-3, with 12 nucleotides matching TRBD1. The germline CDR1 and CDR2 sequences are SGHNT and YYREEE (reference sequence). With 1 base clipped from V and 7 bases from J, the junction kept 10 bases outside the gene matches. This CDR3 has 17 amino acids. CDR3 amino acids: CASSLRSGTGGKNTQYF. CDR3 nucleotide sequence: TGTGCCAGCAGCTTGCGGTCCGGGACAGGGGGCAAGAATACGCAGTATTTT. The full variable domain, rest sourced from reference TRBV5-4 and TRBJ2-3, is ETGVTQSPTHLIKTRGQQVTLRCSSQSGHNTVSWYQQALGQGPQFIFQYYREEENGRGNFPPRFSGLQFPNYSSELNVNALELDDSALYLCASSLRSGTGGKNTQYFGPGTRLTVL.

This chain uses TRBV28 with TRBJ2-7; D may correspond to TRBD1 or TRBD2 (6 bases each). From germline, CDR1 is MDHEN and CDR2 SYDVKM. The CDR3 totals 16 residues. Trimming took off 2 bases at V and 3 bases at J, with 17 bases between the two ends. CDR3 region: CASSLGGGINFYEQYF. The CDR3 DNA reads TGTGCCAGCAGTTTAGGGGGCGGGATTAATTTCTACGAGCAGTACTTC.

The V and J genes are TRBV11-2 and TRBJ2-2, with TRBD2 as a possible D gene (6 bases). CDR1 is SGHAT and CDR2 is FQNNGV in the germline V gene. V lost 3 bases to trimming and J lost 0 bases, with 11 bases between them. This CDR3 has 16 residues. CDR3 coding DNA: TGTGCCAGCAGCTTTCTACCGGGGGCGAACACCGGGGAGCTGTTTTTT. Its translation: CASSFLPGANTGELFF.

This clone was recorded only once. The chain carries TRBV5-1 and TRBJ2-2, with a tentative D call TRBD2 (5 bases). V was pared by 0 bases and J by 7 bases, with 7 bases between. CDR3 length equals 13 residues. Germline loops: CDR1 SGHRS, CDR2 YFSETQ. CDR3 DNA sequence: TGCGCCAGCAGCTTGGGAGGGAACGGGGAGCTGTTTTTT. Its translation: CASSLGGNGELFF.

V and J are TRBV7-3 and TRBJ2-7; 10 bases align to TRBD2. Germline V gene data show CDR1 as SGHTA and CDR2 as FQGTGA. The CDR3 spans 15 residues. J gave up 1 base and V 5 bases, and 5 bases lay outside the gene matches. CDR3 coding DNA: TGTGCCAGCAGCCTGACTAGCGGGCCATCCTACGAGCAGTACTTC. It yields the protein CASSLTSGPSYEQYF. Drawing the rest from reference TRBV7-3 and TRBJ2-7, the complete variable domain is GAGVSQTPSNKVTEKGKYVELRCDPISGHTALYWYRQSLGQGPEFLIYFQGTGAADDSGLPNDRFFAVRPEGSVSTLKIQRTERGDSAVYLCASSLTSGPSYEQYFGPGTRLTVT.

The rearrangement joins TRBV27 to TRBJ2-6; D perhaps matches TRBD1 (5 bases). Germline V lookup: CDR1 MNHEY, CDR2 SMNVEV (reference sequence). The CDR3 has 19 residues. V lost 4 bases and J 0 bases, leaving 19 bases between the germline ends. DNA of the CDR3: TGTGCCAGCAGTTCCCAGGTCCAGGGTCTAACCTCTGGGGCCAACGTCCTGACTTTC. It is translated as CASSSQVQGLTSGANVLTF.